The rows below give T cell receptor beta chains drawn from one sample of a study of Tregs in tolerant kidney transplant recipients. Assay: immunoSEQ multiplex PCR; the TCRdb copy retains only in-frame clones and omits some. The table includes 75,000 to 95,000 clones, roughly 92% detected once. Sequenced: CD8+ T cells from blood. These receptors originate from a human donor in good health. Each CDR3 is given with its conserved first and last residue. D genes are given only for firm matches. Some rows mark clone size as missing; the rest say once, few, many or name a class of expanded clone.

j_gene	d_gene	abundance	v_gene	CDR3aa	CDR3nt
TRBJ1-2	-	-	TRBV9	CASSPGEGNYGYTF	TGTGCCAGCAGCCCCGGAGAGGGGAACTATGGCTACACCTTC
TRBJ1-1	-	-	TRBV4-1	CASSQDRRSGPHHHVAFF	TGCGCCAGCAGCCAAGATCGACGTTCTGGTCCCCACCACCACGTAGCTTTCTTT
TRBJ1-4	-	-	TRBV4-1	CASSQDQGIEKLFF	TGCGCCAGCAGCCAAGATCAGGGAATTGAAAAACTGTTTTTT
TRBJ1-2	-	-	TRBV29-1	CSVEPGINYGYTF	TGCAGCGTTGAACCAGGGATTAACTATGGCTACACCTTC
TRBJ1-6	-	-	TRBV6-1	CASSEFPLNSPLHF	TGTGCCAGCAGTGAATTTCCCCTTAATTCACCCCTCCACTTT
TRBJ2-7	TRBD1	-	TRBV27	CASRPTGGTYEQYF	TGTGCCAGCAGACCGACAGGGGGCACCTACGAGCAGTACTTC
TRBJ1-2	-	-	TRBV11-2	CASSLGTAYGYTF	TGTGCCAGCAGCTTAGGGACAGCCTATGGCTACACCTTC
TRBJ2-7	-	-	TRBV4-1	CASSLGGYEQYF	TGCGCCAGCAGCCTGGGAGGCTACGAGCAGTACTTC
TRBJ2-1	TRBD2	few	TRBV6-4	CASSDSSGSYNEQFF	TGTGCCAGCAGTGACTCCAGCGGGAGCTACAATGAGCAGTTCTTC
TRBJ1-5	-	-	TRBV9	CASSTFTGSNQPQHF	TGTGCCAGCAGCACTTTCACAGGGAGCAATCAGCCCCAGCATTTT
TRBJ2-7	-	-	TRBV15	CATSRVDKNEQYF	TGTGCCACCAGCAGAGTTGACAAAAACGAGCAGTACTTC
TRBJ1-1	TRBD1	-	TRBV27	CASSLTWTGGTEAFF	TGTGCCAGCAGTTTAACCTGGACAGGGGGGACTGAAGCTTTCTTT
TRBJ2-1	-	-	TRBV9	CASSVRPESSYNEQFF	TGTGCCAGCAGCGTACGACCGGAGAGCTCCTACAATGAGCAGTTCTTC
TRBJ1-1	-	few	TRBV2	CAGSPREGMNTEAFF	TGTGCCGGATCGCCACGCGAAGGAATGAACACTGAAGCTTTCTTT
TRBJ2-1	-	-	TRBV6-1	CASSEGVYEQFF	TGTGCCAGCAGCGAGGGGGTTTATGAGCAGTTCTTC
TRBJ2-1	-	-	TRBV6-5	CASSYSTGRVYEQFF	TGTGCCAGCAGTTACTCGACAGGGAGGGTCTATGAGCAGTTCTTC
TRBJ1-4	-	-	TRBV11-2	CASSSMTGGDFEKLFF	TGTGCCAGCAGCTCTATGACAGGAGGCGATTTTGAAAAACTGTTTTTT
TRBJ2-1	-	-	TRBV19	CASSMGLVETYNEQFF	TGTGCCAGTAGTATGGGCCTAGTGGAAACCTACAATGAGCAGTTCTTC
TRBJ2-1	TRBD2	-	TRBV12-5	CASGLGIAGGRDEQFF	TGTGCTAGTGGTTTGGGAATAGCGGGAGGGAGGGATGAGCAGTTCTTC
TRBJ2-5	TRBD2	once	TRBV11-2	CASSSLPSLAGGPLETQYF	TGTGCCAGCAGCTCACTACCATCCTTAGCGGGAGGGCCCTTAGAGACCCAGTACTTC
TRBJ2-1	TRBD1	-	TRBV27	CASMDGTGYSEQFF	TGTGCCAGCATGGATGGGACAGGGTACAGTGAGCAGTTCTTC
TRBJ2-1	-	-	TRBV6-5	CASSYSGQQFF	TGTGCCAGCAGTTACTCCGGTCAGCAGTTCTTC
TRBJ2-7	-	-	TRBV13	CASSPRTTLYEQYF	TGTGCCAGCAGCCCTCGGACTACGCTCTACGAGCAGTACTTC
TRBJ2-1	-	-	TRBV7-6	CASSPPLSYNEQFF	TGTGCCAGCAGCCCGCCTCTCTCCTACAATGAGCAGTTCTTC
TRBJ2-1	-	-	TRBV11-2	CASSQRYPVFF	TGTGCCAGCAGCCAGAGATACCCAGTCTTCTTC
TRBJ2-7	-	-	TRBV6-5	CASSPGDEQYF	TGTGCCAGCAGTCCAGGGGACGAGCAGTACTTC
TRBJ2-7	-	-	TRBV11-2	CASSSETGTLEQYF	TGTGCCAGCAGCTCCGAGACAGGCACCCTCGAGCAGTACTTC
TRBJ1-1	-	-	TRBV7-8	CASSQTTTEAFF	TGTGCCAGCAGCCAAACTACGACTGAAGCTTTCTTT
TRBJ2-3	-	-	TRBV4-2	CASSQVNERGTYYTDTQYF	TGTGCCAGCAGCCAAGTAAATGAGAGAGGCACCTACTACACAGATACGCAGTATTTT
TRBJ2-5	-	-	TRBV15	CATSRDTPAETQYF	TGTGCCACCAGCAGAGATACCCCCGCCGAGACCCAGTACTTC
TRBJ1-3	TRBD1	-	TRBV6-5	CASSYAGGINTIYF	TGTGCCAGCAGTTACGCAGGGGGGATAAACACCATATATTTT
TRBJ1-5	-	-	TRBV19	CASSIDGQGIFYSNQPQHF	TGTGCCAGTAGTATCGATGGGCAGGGGATATTTTATAGCAATCAGCCCCAGCATTTT
TRBJ2-7	-	once	TRBV10-3	CAISEVGARTYEQYF	TGTGCCATCAGTGAGGTGGGGGCCAGAACCTACGAGCAGTACTTC
TRBJ2-7	-	-	TRBV6-1	CASSGYPWYEQYF	TGTGCCAGCAGTGGCTATCCCTGGTACGAGCAGTACTTC
TRBJ2-5	TRBD1	-	TRBV6-5	CASSSYPGTGDETQYF	TGTGCCAGCAGTTCCTACCCCGGGACAGGGGACGAGACCCAGTACTTC
TRBJ1-4	-	-	TRBV7-9	CASSLGLTQREEKLFF	TGTGCCAGCAGCTTAGGTCTCACCCAACGAGAAGAAAAACTGTTTTTT
TRBJ1-5	-	few	TRBV27	CASSFLQSNQPQHF	TGTGCCAGCAGTTTTCTACAGAGCAATCAGCCCCAGCATTTT